This T cell receptor (beta chain) is drawn from a study of somatic mutations in cytotoxic T cells in rheumatoid arthritis. Study summary: Patient blood (approximately 30 ml EDTA) was collected right after diagnosis, preceding any treatment.

Isolation of the CD4+ and CD8+ populations was accomplished via positive magnetic bead selection, with purity assessed by flow cytometry. CDR1 and CDR2 (germline): ENHRY, SYGVKD. The CDR3 totals 13 residues. Between the trimmed V and J ends, which lost 1 base and 10 bases, there was a span of 11 bases. Using immunoSEQ multiplex PCR, the repertoire was profiled, and TCRdb retains in-frame clones only, with some absent. Found here are approximately 6,400 clones, around 77% of them singletons; the top ten hold 25% to 30%. The sequence came from a woman in her 70s with rheumatoid arthritis. The chain combines TRBV10-3 with TRBJ2-1, with TRBD2 as a possible D gene (5 bases). The input for sequencing was CD8+ T cells sorted from blood, taken at a follow-up visit. The CDR3 DNA reads TGTGCCATCAGTGAGTTCCCCGGGGAGGAGCAGTTCTTC. Its protein is CAISEFPGEEQFF.